A selection of T cell receptor beta chains follows, all from one sample in a study of a mutant IDH1 vaccine in newly diagnosed glioma. No antigen has been identified for these receptors. Only in-frame clones appear in the TCRdb table, and some are missing; sequencing was by immunoSEQ multiplex PCR. The data contain roughly 39,000 clones, roughly 88% of them singletons. Material: PBMCs, obtained from a glioma patient whose treatment included an IDH1 peptide vaccine. The source of these receptors is a man between 35 and 55 years old with glioma. CDR3s include the opening cysteine and the closing phenylalanine or tryptophan. Fields, in order: J gene, CDR3 length, D gene, V gene, clone size, CDR3 protein, CDR3 DNA. The D gene is left open where the match is weak. Some rows mark clone size as missing; the rest say once, few, many or name a class of expanded clone.

TRBJ2-2 14 - TRBV19 - CASRGTAETGELFF TGTGCCAGTAGGGGGACGGCGGAAACCGGGGAGCTGTTTTTT
TRBJ1-4 14 - TRBV9 - CASSVGGFGEKLFF TGTGCCAGCAGCGTAGGGGGATTCGGGGAAAAACTGTTTTTT
TRBJ2-3 15 - TRBV7-7 - CASSLSGGSTDTQYF TGTGCCAGCAGCTTATCCGGCGGAAGCACAGATACGCAGTATTTT
TRBJ1-5 16 TRBD1 TRBV5-8 - CASSLKTGYSNQPQHF TGTGCCAGCAGCCTGAAGACAGGGTATAGCAATCAGCCCCAGCATTTT
TRBJ2-3 11 - TRBV20-1 - CSAPRAATQYF TGCAGTGCTCCGAGGGCCGCTACGCAGTATTTT
TRBJ2-1 16 - TRBV5-1 - CASSTSHESSYNEQFF TGCGCCAGCAGCACATCCCATGAGAGCTCCTACAATGAGCAGTTCTTC
TRBJ1-5 15 - TRBV21-1 once CASSKDGEGNQPQHF TGTGCCAGCAGCAAAGACGGGGAAGGGAATCAGCCCCAGCATTTT
TRBJ2-2 16 - TRBV5-1 - CASSLQGRLNTGELFF TGCGCCAGCAGCTTGCAGGGTCGCCTAAACACCGGGGAGCTGTTTTTT
TRBJ2-7 15 - TRBV5-5 - CASSRGGTPSYEQYF TGTGCCAGCAGCCGAGGGGGGACACCATCCTACGAGCAGTACTTC
TRBJ2-7 17 - TRBV28 - CASSFQYRLAPSYEQYF TGTGCCAGCAGTTTTCAGTATAGGCTAGCCCCTTCCTACGAGCAGTACTTC
TRBJ1-5 13 - TRBV6-5 once CASRISQNQPQHF TGTGCCAGCAGGATTTCCCAGAACCAGCCCCAGCATTTT
TRBJ2-3 10 - TRBV7-9 - CASSHGTQYF TGTGCCAGCAGCCACGGTACGCAGTATTTT
TRBJ2-5 13 TRBD1 TRBV10-3 - CAISEYRGETQYF TGTGCCATCAGTGAGTACAGGGGGGAGACCCAGTACTTC
TRBJ2-2 18 TRBD2 TRBV7-9 once CASSLAGLAGVVTGELFF TGTGCCAGCAGCTTGGCGGGACTAGCGGGAGTTGTCACCGGGGAGCTGTTTTTT
TRBJ2-7 13 - TRBV7-2 - CASSLADIYEQYF TGTGCCAGCAGCTTAGCGGATATCTACGAGCAGTACTTC
TRBJ2-2 16 TRBD2 TRBV18 - CASSPPASGSTGELFF TGTGCCAGCTCACCACCAGCTAGCGGGAGCACCGGGGAGCTGTTTTTT
TRBJ2-7 13 - TRBV13 - CASSLEGWNEQYF TGTGCCAGCAGCTTAGAGGGGTGGAACGAGCAGTACTTC
TRBJ2-2 16 - TRBV5-4 - CASSFSIGTNTGELFF TGTGCCAGCAGCTTCTCCATAGGGACGAACACCGGGGAGCTGTTTTTT
TRBJ2-3 17 TRBD2 TRBV4-3 - CASSQDLGLAGGDTQYF TGCGCCAGCAGCCAAGATCTTGGACTAGCGGGAGGAGATACGCAGTATTTT
TRBJ2-5 12 - TRBV29-1 - CSAGGWLSGQYF TGCAGCGCTGGAGGGTGGTTGAGTGGCCAGTACTTC
TRBJ2-7 16 TRBD2 TRBV7-2 - CASSLETGTRAPEQYF TGTGCCAGCAGCTTAGAAACCGGGACTAGGGCTCCCGAGCAGTACTTC
TRBJ1-5 17 - TRBV4-1 - CASSQEPGAGLVQPQHF TGCGCCAGCAGCCAGGAACCCGGGGCAGGCCTTGTTCAGCCCCAGCATTTT
TRBJ2-3 15 - TRBV19 - CASSLGSGRTDTQYF TGTGCCAGTAGCCTCGGAAGCGGCCGCACAGATACGCAGTATTTT
TRBJ2-7 17 TRBD1 TRBV10-3 - CAISETLTGQGSYEQYF TGTGCCATCAGTGAGACCCTCACCGGACAGGGATCCTACGAGCAGTACTTC
TRBJ2-7 15 - TRBV11-2 - CASSPGPGEVYEQYF TGTGCCAGCAGCCCCGGGCCAGGGGAGGTCTACGAGCAGTACTTC
TRBJ2-7 13 - TRBV5-5 once CASSLLRSYEQYF TGTGCCAGCAGCTTGCTAAGGTCCTACGAGCAGTACTTC
TRBJ2-3 14 - TRBV5-1 - CASSLGSGGITQYF TGCGCCAGCAGCTTGGGATCCGGCGGGATTACGCAGTATTTT
TRBJ1-3 16 - TRBV27 - CASSLGGPLSGNTIYF TGTGCCAGCAGTTTAGGCGGGCCCCTCTCTGGAAACACCATATATTTT
TRBJ2-7 15 TRBD1 TRBV4-1 few CASSQTGTGAAEQYF TGCGCCAGCAGCCAAACCGGGACAGGGGCGGCCGAGCAGTACTTC
TRBJ2-3 19 - TRBV19 - CASSIGDNVRRLPGDTQYF TGTGCCAGTAGTATAGGGGATAATGTCAGGCGACTCCCCGGGGATACGCAGTATTTT
TRBJ2-7 13 - TRBV7-9 once CASSSPPGWEQYF TGTGCCAGCAGCTCCCCCCCCGGGTGGGAGCAGTACTTC
TRBJ2-6 15 TRBD1 TRBV19 few CASSLQGAGANVLTF TGTGCCAGTAGTCTCCAGGGGGCTGGGGCCAACGTCCTGACTTTC
TRBJ1-1 15 - TRBV29-1 - CSVVPDFQSNTEAFF TGCAGCGTTGTCCCCGATTTCCAGTCGAACACTGAAGCTTTCTTT
TRBJ1-2 16 TRBD1 TRBV7-2 - CASSPGPGTGLSGYTF TGTGCCAGCAGCCCCGGCCCGGGGACAGGGTTAAGTGGCTACACCTTC
TRBJ2-1 16 - TRBV10-1 - CASKKTCLDSYNEQFF TGCGCCAGCAAAAAGACCTGTCTGGACTCCTACAATGAGCAGTTCTTC
TRBJ1-3 13 - TRBV19 once CATARIEGNTIYF TGTGCCACCGCCCGAATAGAGGGAAACACCATATATTTT
TRBJ2-1 14 TRBD2 TRBV7-9 - CASSFGLAGPEQFF TGTGCCAGCAGCTTTGGACTAGCGGGACCTGAGCAGTTCTTC
TRBJ2-5 13 TRBD2 TRBV18 - CASSLAEQETQYF TGTGCCAGCTCGCTAGCGGAGCAAGAGACCCAGTACTTC
TRBJ2-6 17 TRBD1 TRBV7-9 - CASSSPSDRSGANVLTF TGTGCCAGCAGCTCGCCGTCGGACAGGTCTGGGGCCAACGTCCTGACTTTC
TRBJ1-1 13 - TRBV29-1 - CSVENQGGGEAFF TGCAGCGTTGAGAATCAGGGCGGCGGTGAAGCTTTCTTT
TRBJ2-7 17 TRBD2 TRBV10-3 - CAITPTSGRSGTYEQYF TGTGCCATCACCCCGACTAGCGGGAGGTCTGGCACCTACGAGCAGTACTTC
TRBJ1-4 14 - TRBV6-6 - CASSYPENSGKLFF TGTGCCAGCAGTTACCCTGAAAACAGCGGAAAACTGTTTTTT
TRBJ1-2 13 - TRBV7-8 - CASSLTQGYGYTF TGTGCCAGCAGCTTAACGCAGGGCTATGGCTACACCTTC
TRBJ1-1 13 - TRBV11-2 few CASSSFSDTEAFF TGTGCCAGCAGCTCCTTTAGTGACACTGAAGCTTTCTTT
TRBJ1-3 14 - TRBV19 - CASSTGGAGNTIYF TGTGCCAGTAGTACCGGTGGAGCTGGAAACACCATATATTTT
TRBJ2-7 15 TRBD2 TRBV11-2 - CASSSAAGGPYEQYF TGTGCCAGCAGCTCGGCAGCGGGAGGGCCTTACGAGCAGTACTTC
TRBJ1-1 11 - TRBV20-1 - CSARDLYPAFF TGCAGTGCTAGAGATCTATACCCCGCTTTCTTT
TRBJ2-5 15 TRBD1 TRBV10-3 once CAISRAGGVGETQYF TGTGCCATCAGCCGAGCAGGGGGCGTGGGGGAGACCCAGTACTTC
TRBJ1-4 14 TRBD1 TRBV19 - CASSGGQGHEKLFF TGTGCCAGTAGTGGGGGACAGGGACATGAAAAACTGTTTTTT
TRBJ2-5 17 TRBD1 TRBV4-3 - CASSQEGAGGVQETQYF TGCGCCAGCAGCCAAGAAGGGGCAGGGGGCGTCCAAGAGACCCAGTACTTC